These 17 T cell receptor beta chains were all obtained from the same sample, sequenced in a study of blood T cell repertoires in COVID-19. The table came from immunoSEQ multiplex PCR; TCRdb's copy has only in-frame clones and leaves some out. The sample holds 180,000 or so clones, 82% seen once. The specimen was peripheral blood. These receptors were obtained from a woman in her sixties or seventies with acute or convalescent COVID-19.

This clone was counted only a few times. The rearrangement uses TRBV29-1 and TRBJ1-4, with 10 bases lining up with TRBD1. The ends lost 6 bases at V and 6 bases at J; junction bases unmatched: 4. The V gene's germline CDR1 is SQVTM and CDR2 ANQGSEA. This CDR3 is 13 amino acids long. The CDR3 sequence: CSVGDRGDEKLFF. The CDR3 DNA follows: TGCAGCGTCGGGGACAGGGGAGATGAAAAACTGTTTTTT.

This clone was detected only a few times. The V and J genes are TRBV12-3 or TRBV12-4 and TRBJ1-2, with D unclear. This CDR3 region has 13 residues. Trimming left V 7 bases short and J 8 bases short, with 17 bases between. For the CDR3, the DNA is TGTGCCAGCACGCGACTTCGGGAAGGGGGCTACACCTTC. Residues: CASTRLREGGYTF.

This clone was counted many times. This chain connects TRBV4-3 to TRBJ1-1, with D uncertain. Trimming cost V 0 bases and J 7 bases, with 15 bases left between them. There are 15 residues in the CDR3. In germline, CDR1 is LGHNA, CDR2 YSLEER. DNA of the CDR3: TGCGCCAGCAGCCAAGATAAAGCGTACCGGAGTGAAGCTTTCTTT. Translated, it gives CASSQDKAYRSEAFF.

This chain joins TRBV27 and TRBJ2-5, with TRBD1 matching over 8 bases. V shed 2 bases and J 4 bases; nucleotides not matched to a gene: 18. CDR1 and CDR2 from the germline V gene are MNHEY and SMNVEV (reference sequence). This CDR3 is built from 19 residues. CDR3 sequence (DNA): TGTGCCAGCAGTTTAAGGCAGGGGGCCAGGCCAAGGGGGCGAGAGACCCAGTACTTC. Residues: CASSLRQGARPRGRETQYF.

V usage is TRBV3-1 (or the pseudogene TRBV3-2) and J usage is TRBJ2-7; D remains ambiguous. CDR3 size: 11 residues. Germline V CDR1 and CDR2: LGHDT, YNNKEL (reference sequence). V gave up 8 bases and J gave up 2 bases, with 7 bases separating them. Here the CDR3 reads CASLEAYEQYF. The CDR3 DNA sequence: TGTGCCAGCCTAGAAGCCTACGAGCAGTACTTC.

This chain joins TRBV5-1 and TRBJ2-3, with TRBD2 identical over 9 bases. This CDR3 comprises 17 residues. The germline CDR1 and CDR2 sequences are SGHRS and YFSETQ. The trim removed 0 bases at V and 3 bases at J, leaving 8 bases unmatched. CDR3 protein: CASSLALAGDGTDTQYF. The CDR3 coding sequence is TGCGCCAGCAGCTTGGCCTTAGCGGGAGACGGGACAGATACGCAGTATTTT.

The V and J genes are TRBV15 and TRBJ2-4; TRBD1 aligns across 7 bases. The junction had 8 bases not matched to a gene; V was cut back by 6 bases and J by 0 bases. The CDR3 loop spans 16 amino acids. Germline V lookup: CDR1 LNHNV, CDR2 YYDKDF (reference sequence). This CDR3 reads CATSPTGWEAKNIQYF. CDR3 coding DNA: TGTGCCACCAGTCCGACAGGGTGGGAAGCCAAAAACATTCAGTACTTC.

CDR3 in DNA: TGTGCCAGCTCAAAGGGACAGGGAGTAATGAACACTGAAGCTTTCTTT. The encoded protein is CASSKGQGVMNTEAFF. The genes are TRBV18 and TRBJ1-1; TRBD1 aligns across 9 bases. From germline, CDR1 is KGHSH and CDR2 LQKENI. The CDR3 contains 16 residues. Trimming cost V 5 bases and J 0 bases; bases outside gene matches: 7.

The rearrangement uses TRBV10-1 and TRBJ2-2; D gene unclear. In germline, CDR1 is WNHNN, CDR2 SYGVQD (reference sequence). This CDR3 is built from 16 residues. V lost 3 bases to trimming and J lost 5 bases, with 16 bases between them. CDR3 sequence (DNA): TGCGCCAGCAGTGACCATGTGGGCTTGGTGACCGGGGAGCTGTTTTTT. It specifies CASSDHVGLVTGELFF.

The V and J genes are TRBV2 and TRBJ2-7; 10 bases align to TRBD2. The CDR3 is 15 residues long. Germline assignment: CDR1 SNHLY and CDR2 FYNNEI. J lost 1 base, V lost 6 bases, and 6 bases had no gene match. In DNA, the CDR3 is TGTGCCAGCAGGGCCGGGACTAGCGCATCCTACGAGCAGTACTTC. This sequence encodes CASRAGTSASYEQYF.

The chain joins TRBV7-2 to TRBJ2-7; tentative D call: TRBD1 (6 bases). Trimming stripped 6 bases from V and 6 bases from J, with 21 bases between. Germline CDR1 is SGHTA and CDR2 is FQGNSA. The CDR3 is made up of 15 amino acids. The CDR3 DNA reads TGTGCCAGCAGTCAACAGGGTTGGGAGATCGGCGAGCAGTACTTC. Its protein is CASSQQGWEIGEQYF.

The rearrangement joins TRBV10-3 to TRBJ1-1; D is unclear. Germline assignment: CDR1 ENHRY and CDR2 SYGVKD. The CDR3 sequence is 12 residues long. Trimming left V 4 bases short and J 12 bases short, with 15 bases between. As DNA, the CDR3 is TGTGCCATCAGTGGCCAGGATCCGTCGACTTTCTTT. Protein sequence: CAISGQDPSTFF.

The chain links TRBV30 to TRBJ1-5; D may be TRBD1 (6 bases). Germline CDR1 is GTSNPN and CDR2 is SVGIG (reference sequence). The CDR3 length is 16 residues. V was trimmed by 3 bases and J by 6 bases, leaving 21 bases between them. CDR3 sequence reads: CAWSREVGAFGQPQHF. The CDR3 bases are TGTGCCTGGAGCCGAGAGGTGGGGGCGTTCGGTCAGCCCCAGCATTTT.

The V call is TRBV11-1, the J call TRBJ2-3; no clear D gene. Germline-derived CDR1 and CDR2 are SGHAT and FQDESV (reference sequence). The CDR3 sequence is 15 residues long. V was cut by 1 base and J by 2 bases, with 10 bases left in between. This CDR3 is CASSLGQANTDTQYF. DNA of the CDR3: TGTGCCAGCAGCTTAGGGCAGGCCAACACAGATACGCAGTATTTT. Using reference TRBV11-1 and TRBJ2-3 for the parts outside the CDR3, the full variable domain is EAEVAQSPRYKITEKSQAVAFWCDPISGHATLYWYRQILGQGPELLVQFQDESVVDDSQLPKDRFSAERLKGVDSTLKIQPAELGDSAMYLCASSLGQANTDTQYFGPGTRLTVL.

V usage is TRBV12-3 or TRBV12-4 and J usage is TRBJ2-7, with D unclear. V lost 1 base and J lost 6, with 4 bases in between. The CDR3 sequence is 11 residues long. Written as DNA, the CDR3 is TGTGCCAGCAGTTTAGGAGGCGAGCAGTACTTC. It encodes CASSLGGEQYF.

A single count supports this clone. CDR3 region: CAWSWAPRETQYF. DNA for the CDR3: TGTGCCTGGAGTTGGGCGCCTCGAGAGACCCAGTACTTC. V and J are TRBV30 and TRBJ2-5; D is undetermined. CDR1 is GTSNPN and CDR2 is SVGIG in the germline V gene (reference sequence). The V end was cut by 2 bases, the J end by 4 bases, with 11 bases between. The CDR3 runs to 13 residues. The full variable domain, its missing parts supplied by reference TRBV30 and TRBJ2-5, is SQTIHQWPATLVQPVGSPLSLECTVEGTSNPNLYWYRQAAGRGLQLLFYSVGIGQISSEVPQNLSASRPQDRQFILSSKKLLLSDSGFYLCAWSWAPRETQYFGPGTRLLVL.

Of note for this clone: Other DNA sequences in the same sample also yield this CDR3. The chain has TRBV24-1 and TRBJ1-1, with TRBD1 as a possible D gene (6 bases). Trimming stripped 2 bases from V and 2 bases from J, with 11 bases between. This CDR3 is 15 amino acids long. The V gene's germline CDR1 is KGHDR and CDR2 SFDVKD. CDR3 amino acids: CATSDSGRGNTEAFF. The DNA for the CDR3 is TGTGCCACCAGTGATTCCGGCAGGGGTAACACTGAAGCTTTCTTT.